These T cell receptor beta chains were read from a single sample in a study of cytomegalovirus exposure and HLA in healthy donors. The repertoire was sequenced with immunoSEQ multiplex PCR; TCRdb's copy has only in-frame clones and lacks some. Among more than 110,000 clones, approximately 84% were seen once, and the ten largest hold more than 1.4%. Source material: PBMCs. All receptors come from a young woman in good health and CMV-seronegative. The CDR3 runs from the conserved cysteine through the conserved F or W. D genes are given only for firm matches. Clone sizes are given selectively: once, few, many, or a class where the clone is expanded.

>-|TRBJ1-5|TRBV7-2|TRBD1
CASSLDRGSNQPQHF
TGTGCCAGCAGCTTGGACAGGGGGTCTAATCAGCCCCAGCATTTT
>-|TRBJ2-1|TRBV6-4|TRBD2
CASSDSTSGGAEQFF
TGTGCCAGCAGTGACTCGACTAGCGGGGGGGCTGAGCAGTTCTTC
>-|TRBJ1-6|TRBV27|TRBD1
CASSFADRNSPLHF
TGTGCCAGCAGTTTCGCGGACAGGAATTCACCCCTCCACTTT
>few|TRBJ2-7|TRBV7-9|-
CASSFHVTKGGEQYF
TGTGCCAGCAGCTTCCACGTAACTAAAGGGGGCGAGCAGTACTTC
>-|TRBJ2-7|TRBV27|TRBD2
CASSPYSGGPYEQYF
TGTGCCAGCAGTCCTTACAGCGGGGGGCCCTACGAGCAGTACTTC
>-|TRBJ2-2|TRBV7-2|TRBD2
CASSKGLAGGNGEELFF
TGTGCCAGCAGCAAGGGACTAGCGGGGGGTAATGGGGAGGAGCTGTTTTTT
>once|TRBJ2-1|TRBV5-1|TRBD2
CASSFQLAGVDNEQFF
TGCGCCAGCAGCTTCCAACTAGCGGGGGTGGACAATGAGCAGTTCTTC
>-|TRBJ2-1|TRBV7-6|TRBD2
CASSVSGAYNEQFF
TGTGCCAGCAGCGTTAGCGGGGCTTACAATGAGCAGTTCTTC
>-|TRBJ2-2|TRBV5-1|TRBD2
CASSILSGGNTGELFF
TGCGCCAGCAGCATTCTTAGCGGGGGTAACACCGGGGAGCTGTTTTTT
>-|TRBJ2-5|TRBV2|-
CASSPGVEGEVQYF
TGTGCCAGCAGCCCTGGCGTTGAGGGTGAGGTCCAGTACTTC
>-|TRBJ2-7|TRBV2|-
CASSEDRSYEQYF
TGTGCCAGCAGTGAAGACAGATCCTACGAGCAGTACTTC
>-|TRBJ1-5|TRBV4-2|-
CASSQGQSQPQHF
TGTGCCAGCAGCCAAGGACAGAGTCAGCCCCAGCATTTT
>-|TRBJ2-1|TRBV2|TRBD2
CASSRGGRNEQFF
TGTGCCAGCAGCCGCGGGGGGCGAAATGAGCAGTTCTTC
>-|TRBJ2-6|TRBV19|-
CATKERFSSGANVLTF
TGTGCCACCAAAGAGCGTTTCTCCTCTGGGGCCAACGTCCTGACTTTC
>-|TRBJ2-1|TRBV5-1|-
CASSLDPQGTYNEQFF
TGCGCCAGCAGCTTGGACCCCCAGGGCACTTACAATGAGCAGTTCTTC
>few|TRBJ2-1|TRBV7-2|-
CASSRRLPVYNEQFF
TGTGCCAGCAGCCGGCGGCTTCCCGTCTACAATGAGCAGTTCTTC
>once|TRBJ1-2|TRBV2|-
CASRPTVNYGYTF
TGTGCCAGCAGACCTACAGTCAACTATGGCTACACCTTC
>once|TRBJ1-2|TRBV28|TRBD1
CASSFGDRNYGYTF
TGTGCCAGCAGTTTCGGGGACAGGAACTATGGCTACACCTTC
>-|TRBJ1-1|TRBV27|-
CASQQDLNTEAFF
TGTGCCAGCCAACAGGACCTGAACACTGAAGCTTTCTTT
>-|TRBJ2-7|TRBV5-1|TRBD2
CASSLEARGGANEQYF
TGCGCCAGCAGCTTGGAGGCCCGGGGGGGGGCAAACGAGCAGTACTTC
>-|TRBJ1-1|TRBV5-1|-
CASSFLGTNTEAFF
TGCGCCAGCAGTTTCCTAGGGACTAACACTGAAGCTTTCTTT
>few|TRBJ1-6|TRBV7-2|TRBD1
CASSSPGQGDSPLHF
TGTGCCAGCAGCTCGCCGGGACAGGGGGATTCACCCCTCCACTTT
>-|TRBJ2-7|TRBV9|TRBD1
CARRSSTRDSPYEQYF
TGTGCCCGACGGAGCTCTACTCGGGACAGCCCCTACGAGCAGTACTTC
>-|TRBJ1-2|TRBV6-6|TRBD1
CASRGTGPLFNYGYTF
TGTGCCAGCAGAGGGACAGGGCCCCTTTTTAACTATGGCTACACCTTC
>-|TRBJ1-1|TRBV27|-
CASSRDIMNTEAFF
TGTGCCAGCAGTCGGGACATCATGAACACTGAAGCTTTCTTT
>few|TRBJ2-2|TRBV10-2|-
CASSVSGRTGELFF
TGCGCCAGCAGTGTAAGCGGCCGCACCGGGGAGCTGTTTTTT
>-|TRBJ1-1|TRBV5-1|TRBD1
CASSPRTGGLEAFF
TGCGCCAGCAGCCCAAGGACAGGAGGCCTCGAAGCTTTCTTT
>once|TRBJ2-2|TRBV13|-
CASSSPRARTGELFF
TGTGCCAGCAGCTCCCCCAGGGCCCGCACCGGGGAGCTGTTTTTT
>-|TRBJ2-1|TRBV4-3|TRBD1
CASSRTGGGEQFF
TGCGCCAGCAGCCGTACAGGGGGCGGTGAGCAGTTCTTC
>-|TRBJ1-1|TRBV20-1|-
CSPRRGTEAFF
TGCAGTCCGCGACGGGGGACTGAAGCTTTCTTT
>-|TRBJ1-4|TRBV10-3|TRBD1
CAIRARGFEKLFF
TGTGCCATCAGAGCCAGGGGGTTTGAAAAACTGTTTTTT
>-|TRBJ2-3|TRBV13|-
CASLRAGTDTQYF
TGTGCCAGCCTAAGAGCGGGCACAGATACGCAGTATTTT
>-|TRBJ1-6|TRBV2|-
CASSQGMETPLHF
TGTGCCAGCAGCCAGGGAATGGAAACACCCCTCCACTTT
>once|TRBJ1-1|TRBV18|-
CASSPGHGGTEAFF
TGTGCCAGCTCACCAGGGCATGGAGGGACTGAAGCTTTCTTT
>-|TRBJ2-7|TRBV5-6|-
CASSSGHRPGEQYF
TGTGCCAGCAGTTCGGGACATCGACCGGGCGAGCAGTACTTC
>once|TRBJ2-2|TRBV11-3|-
CASSSGTKDTGELFF
TGTGCCAGCAGCTCCGGGACAAAAGACACCGGGGAGCTGTTTTTT
>-|TRBJ2-2|TRBV28|-
CASSWRAGGELFF
TGTGCCAGCAGTTGGAGGGCGGGCGGGGAGCTGTTTTTT
>-|TRBJ2-3|TRBV5-1|-
CASSLASGWSTDTQYF
TGCGCCAGCAGCTTGGCCAGCGGATGGAGCACAGATACGCAGTATTTT
>few|TRBJ1-6|TRBV4-3|-
CASSQELQTTSSYNSPLHF
TGCGCCAGCAGCCAAGAGCTACAGACAACGAGCTCCTATAATTCACCCCTCCACTTT
>-|TRBJ2-3|TRBV7-2|-
CASSLTPIRGTGTDTQYF
TGTGCCAGCAGCTTAACCCCCATTCGGGGGACCGGCACAGATACGCAGTATTTT
>-|TRBJ2-4|TRBV2|-
CASSENREVPKNIQYF
TGTGCCAGCAGTGAGAACAGGGAAGTCCCCAAAAACATTCAGTACTTC
>-|TRBJ2-2|TRBV9|-
CASSLTGTGELFF
TGTGCCAGCAGTCTGACAGGGACTGGGGAGCTGTTTTTT
>-|TRBJ2-1|TRBV19|TRBD1
CASGTDRAADSLYNEQFF
TGTGCCAGTGGGACAGACCGGGCGGCGGACAGCCTTTACAATGAGCAGTTCTTC
>-|TRBJ1-5|TRBV27|-
CASSLTRYQPQHF
TGTGCCAGCAGCCTTACACGCTATCAGCCCCAGCATTTT
>-|TRBJ1-2|TRBV18|-
CASSPSSHGYTF
TGTGCCAGCTCTCCCTCCTCCCATGGCTACACCTTC
>-|TRBJ2-7|TRBV11-2|TRBD1
CASRRRQGLYEQYF
TGTGCCAGCCGCCGGAGACAGGGCCTCTACGAGCAGTACTTC
>-|TRBJ2-2|TRBV6-1|TRBD2
CASRRLAGDTGELFF
TGTGCCAGCAGGAGACTAGCGGGGGATACCGGGGAGCTGTTTTTT
>-|TRBJ2-7|TRBV5-4|-
CASSQAGRNSYEQYF
TGTGCCAGCAGCCAGGCGGGACGGAACTCCTACGAGCAGTACTTC
>-|TRBJ2-6|TRBV7-8|-
CASSRRQGENSGANVLTF
TGTGCCAGCAGTCGTCGACAAGGGGAAAACTCTGGGGCCAACGTCCTGACTTTC
>once|TRBJ2-7|TRBV10-3|TRBD1
CAISDEVRTGFEQYF
TGTGCCATCAGTGACGAGGTTAGGACAGGGTTCGAGCAGTACTTC
>-|TRBJ1-1|TRBV5-1|TRBD1
CASSLGGTANTEAFF
TGCGCCAGCAGCTTGGGAGGGACAGCGAACACTGAAGCTTTCTTT
>-|TRBJ1-4|TRBV2|TRBD1
CASRIGQGGEKLFF
TGTGCCAGCAGAATTGGACAGGGGGGGGAAAAACTGTTTTTT
>-|TRBJ1-2|TRBV5-4|TRBD1
CASSPPGTGGARKGYTF
TGTGCCAGCAGCCCCCCCGGGACAGGGGGCGCTCGGAAAGGCTACACCTTC
>-|TRBJ2-5|TRBV5-1|TRBD2
CASSFQAGGETQYF
TGCGCCAGCAGCTTCCAAGCGGGGGGAGAGACCCAGTACTTC
>-|TRBJ1-5|TRBV28|-
CASLSVSGWANNQPQHF
TGTGCCAGCCTCTCGGTTAGCGGTTGGGCCAACAATCAGCCCCAGCATTTT